This T cell receptor beta chain was retrieved from a study of blood T cell repertoires in COVID-19. Original data processing: Counts of nucleated cells, estimated from reference gene primer amplification, were obtained. The assay was immunoSEQ multiplex PCR, and TCRdb's table has in-frame clones only and misses some. The V and J calls and clone size are taken from that table; D and trimming were inferred from the DNA. The sample carries about 180,000 clones, about four fifths recorded once. The CDR3 extends over 13 amino acids. V shed 2 bases and J shed 3 bases, with 7 bases lying between them. Germline V CDR1 and CDR2: MNHNS, SASEGT.

The chain couples TRBV6-1 to TRBJ2-5, with D unclear. This clonotype originated in a man between 65 and 80 years old with active or convalescent COVID-19. Sequencing was carried out using peripheral blood. CDR3 DNA: TGTGCCAGCAGTGAAAATCCGGAAGAGACCCAGTACTTC. Translation gives CASSENPEETQYF.